Each of the 12 T cell receptor beta chains below was sequenced from the same sample in a study of identical twins. TCRdb recomputed calls from the 5' RACE reads with MiXCR, one row per CDR3 protein. The sample includes about 290,000 distinct CDR3 sequences, roughly 9.8% of them seen just once. These data were also filed under a second study, of yellow fever vaccine responses in identical twins.

The sequencing sample was made of CD8+ T cells sorted from blood. Receptors originate from a woman under 30 in good health.

This clonotype was detected a few times. The V call is TRBV29-1, the J call TRBJ2-1; TRBD2 agrees at 10 bases. The ends lost 3 bases at V and 4 bases at J; junction bases unmatched: 3. The CDR3 is 14 amino acids. CDR1 SQVTM and CDR2 ANQGSEA come from the germline V gene. CDR3 DNA sequence: TGCAGCGTTGAGGGACTAGCGTTATACAATGAGCAGTTCTTC. Encoded protein: CSVEGLALYNEQFF.

The table lists this clonotype with many counts. The chain has TRBV27 and TRBJ2-7; D gene unclear. Germline V CDR1 and CDR2: MNHEY, SMNVEV (reference sequence). CDR3 length equals 15 residues. Trimming removed 2 bases at V and 1 base at J, with 12 bases between. DNA of the CDR3: TGTGCCAGCAGTTTAGACGGTGCTGTGTCCTACGAGCAGTACTTC. Translated, it gives CASSLDGAVSYEQYF.

This clonotype was seen repeatedly, ten times or more. The rearrangement links TRBV27 to TRBJ1-5; D is undetermined. The CDR3 is made up of 14 amino acids. V gave up 4 bases and J gave up 0 bases, with 7 bases separating them. The V gene's germline CDR1 is MNHEY and CDR2 SMNVEV (reference sequence). In nucleotides, the CDR3 is TGTGCCAGCAGTTGGTCAGGTAGCAATCAGCCCCAGCATTTT. Its protein is CASSWSGSNQPQHF.

This rearrangement joins TRBV9 to TRBJ2-1; 9 nucleotides match TRBD2. Germline trimming cut 4 bases from V and 1 base from J; bases unmatched to any gene: 6. CDR1 and CDR2 (germline): SGDLS, YYNGEE. The CDR3 is 16 residues long. CDR3 DNA: TGTGCCAGCAGCAACAATAGCGGGAGTTCCTACAATGAGCAGTTCTTC. Amino acids: CASSNNSGSSYNEQFF.

This rearrangement joins TRBV30 to TRBJ2-2; D not resolved. The V gene's germline CDR1 is GTSNPN and CDR2 SVGIG (reference sequence). The ends were cut back, 2 bases at V and 6 bases at J, with 7 bases in the middle. The CDR3 is 12 amino acids. CDR3 bases: TGTGCCTGGAGTATGGAACCCGGGGAGCTGTTTTTT. Protein sequence: CAWSMEPGELFF.

The chain has TRBV6-2 or TRBV6-3 and TRBJ2-2; 8 nucleotides match TRBD1. This CDR3 region has 16 residues. The trim removed 5 bases at V and 1 base at J, leaving 6 bases unmatched. Germline V gene lookup returns CDR1 MNHEY and CDR2 SVGEGT. The CDR3 here is CASSGTGHMNTGELFF. In nucleotides, the CDR3 is TGTGCCAGCAGTGGGACAGGCCATATGAACACCGGGGAGCTGTTTTTT.

DNA for the CDR3: TGTGCCTGGAGTGGCGGGGGTAAAAATGAGCAGTTCTTC. Translating it yields CAWSGGGKNEQFF. The V call is TRBV30, the J call TRBJ2-1; 7 bases line up with TRBD2. Germline V gives CDR1 GTSNPN, CDR2 SVGIG (reference sequence). This CDR3 has 13 amino acids. V was pared by 1 base and J by 7 bases, with 4 bases of the junction left unmatched. The variable domain in full, completed from reference TRBV30 and TRBJ2-1, reads SQTIHQWPATLVQPVGSPLSLECTVEGTSNPNLYWYRQAAGRGLQLLFYSVGIGQISSEVPQNLSASRPQDRQFILSSKKLLLSDSGFYLCAWSGGGKNEQFFGPGTRLTVL.

The rearrangement links TRBV2 to TRBJ2-3; 12 nucleotides agree with TRBD2. The length of the CDR3 is 19 residues. Trimming removed 2 bases from V and 0 bases from J; junction bases left unmatched: 9. Germline loops: CDR1 SNHLY, CDR2 FYNNEI. The CDR3 DNA is TGTGCCAGCAGTGAACTGGCTAGCGGGGGGGCCGGAAGCACAGATACGCAGTATTTT. Amino acids: CASSELASGGAGSTDTQYF.

Of note for this clonotype: Sequence at one end of the junction differs from germline and may be a read error. The J gene is TRBJ2-1, the V gene TRBV4-1; no firm D call. CDR1 is MGHRA and CDR2 is YSYEKL in the germline V gene. CDR3 length equals 13 residues. This CDR3 reads CASSQDAYSEQFF. DNA of the CDR3: TGCGCCAGCAGCCAAGACGCCTACAGTGAGCAGTTCTTC.

This clonotype showed up many times. The chain couples TRBV29-1 to TRBJ2-5; no clear D gene. This CDR3 spans 10 amino acids. V was shortened by 4 bases and J by 5 bases, with 5 bases between the two germline ends. Germline V gene lookup returns CDR1 SQVTM and CDR2 ANQGSEA. The CDR3 nucleotides are TGCAGCGTTGTCACCGAGACCCAGTACTTC. It specifies CSVVTETQYF.

V usage is TRBV29-1 and J usage is TRBJ2-1; TRBD2 aligns across 7 bases. Germline CDR1 and CDR2: SQVTM and ANQGSEA. The V gene end was trimmed by 4 bases and the J gene end by 7 bases; junction bases not matched to a gene: 7. This CDR3 is 13 amino acids long. The CDR3 sequence is CSVGGGPSNEQFF. The CDR3 DNA is TGCAGCGTTGGGGGAGGGCCTAGTAATGAGCAGTTCTTC.

The rearrangement uses TRBV27 and TRBJ2-1; perhaps D is TRBD1 or TRBD2 (6 bases each). The CDR3 is 15 residues long. CDR1 MNHEY and CDR2 SMNVEV come from the germline V gene (reference sequence). V lost 1 base and J lost 3, with 10 bases in between. This CDR3 is CASSLYGGIYNEQFF. CDR3 nucleotide sequence: TGTGCCAGCAGTTTATACGGGGGCATCTACAATGAGCAGTTCTTC.